The text below deals with one T cell receptor (beta chain). Its antigen is not identified. The length of the CDR3 is 13 residues. After removal of 7 bases from V and 4 bases from J, the junction contained 8 bases not matched to a gene. Germline values: CDR1 SGHRS, CDR2 YFSETQ. The source of the sample is a study of cytomegalovirus exposure and HLA in healthy donors. Study results and caveats: Equally common other TCR beta chains were less clonally expanded than HLA-associated ones, a later analysis found. The classifier reportedly diagnosed cytomegalovirus status with high sensitivity and specificity.

60 Vbeta and 13 Jbeta primers were used in PCR. TCRdb's table, derived via immunoSEQ multiplex PCR, lists solely in-frame clones and lacks some. Here the sample spans 120,000 to 150,000 clones, 80% being singletons. The V and J genes are TRBV5-1 and TRBJ2-7, with 7 bases lining up with TRBD1. Sequencing input: PBMCs. The TCR comes from a male donor in good health and CMV-seronegative. The CDR3 bases are TGCGCCAGCGCCGGGACAGCTCGTTACGAGCAGTACTTC. Amino acids: CASAGTARYEQYF.